These 2 T cell receptor beta chains were all obtained from the same sample, sequenced in a study of tumor and adjacent non-tumor tissue in lung cancer. Three rounds of nested PCR, following a modified ARM-PCR protocol, produced the TCRbeta library. One entry per CDR3 protein results from TCRdb running MiXCR on the multiplex PCR reads. The sample shows 200,000 to 250,000 distinct CDR3 sequences, 70% to 75% of them seen only once. This sample's RNA came from whole unsorted tissue. Input material: lung tumor tissue. Receptors were obtained from a man in his sixties with non-small cell lung cancer.

Concerning this clonotype itself: An end of the junction differs from the germline gene, which may be a read error. This sequence joins TRBV29-1 and TRBJ2-5, with 7 bases lining up with TRBD1. The CDR3 consists of 11 residues. Germline CDR1 and CDR2: SQVTM and ANQGSEA. CDR3 region: CSVGQQETHYF. CDR3 in DNA: TGCAGCGTGGGACAGCAAGAGACCCACTACTTC.

For this clonotype: A single base separates this from a much larger clone, so it may be a read error. The CDR3 nucleotides are TGCAGCGTAGCAATGGCGGGAAGTGAAGCTTTCTTT. It specifies CSVAMAGSEAFF. The chain employs TRBV29-1 and TRBJ1-1; D remains unclear. The length of the CDR3 is 12 residues. Between the trimmed V and J ends, which lost 6 bases and 7 bases, there was a span of 15 bases. The germline gives CDR1 SQVTM, CDR2 ANQGSEA.